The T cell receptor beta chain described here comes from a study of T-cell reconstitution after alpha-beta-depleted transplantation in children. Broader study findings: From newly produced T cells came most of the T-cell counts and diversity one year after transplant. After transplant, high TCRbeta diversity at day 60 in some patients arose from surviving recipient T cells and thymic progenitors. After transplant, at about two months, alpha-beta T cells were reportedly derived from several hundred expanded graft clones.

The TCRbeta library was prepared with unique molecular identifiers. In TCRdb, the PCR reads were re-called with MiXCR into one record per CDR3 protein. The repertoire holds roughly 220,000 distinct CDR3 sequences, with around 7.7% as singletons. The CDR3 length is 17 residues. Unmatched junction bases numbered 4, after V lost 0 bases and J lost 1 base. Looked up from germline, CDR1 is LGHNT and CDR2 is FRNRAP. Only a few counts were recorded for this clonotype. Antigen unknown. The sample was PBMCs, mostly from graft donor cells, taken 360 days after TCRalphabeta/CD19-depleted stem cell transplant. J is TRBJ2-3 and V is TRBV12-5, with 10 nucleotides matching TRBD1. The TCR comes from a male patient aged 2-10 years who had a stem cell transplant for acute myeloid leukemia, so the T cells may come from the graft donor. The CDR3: CASGLVAGTGGTDTQYF. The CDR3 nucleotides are TGTGCTAGTGGTTTGGTGGCCGGGACAGGGGGCACAGATACGCAGTATTTT.